This T cell receptor (beta chain) was identified in a study of T cells after yellow fever vaccination. In germline, CDR1 is SGHAT, CDR2 FQDESV (reference sequence). V lost 4 bases and J 1 base, leaving 8 bases between the germline ends. This CDR3 contains 13 residues. This clonotype was recorded a few times. TCRdb analysed the 5' RACE reads with MiXCR anew, one entry per CDR3 protein. The sample yields 280,000 or so distinct CDR3 sequences, less than 9.5% seen once. The sequence derives from a man aged 18 to 29 who received the YFV17D yellow fever vaccine. V and J are TRBV11-1 and TRBJ2-7, with unresolved D. The sample consisted of CD4+ T cells sorted from PBMCs, taken 5 days after the yellow fever booster vaccination. CDR3: CASSSDRSYEQYV. CDR3 sequence (DNA): TGTGCCAGCAGCTCTGACCGTTCCTACGAGCAGTACGTC.